This is a list of T cell receptor beta chains from one sample in a study of T cell repertoires in cytomegalovirus infection. TCRdb used MiXCR to reprocess the reads, holding one entry per CDR3 protein. There are over 45,000 distinct CDR3 sequences in the sample; around 18% occur only once, and approximately 25% lies in the top ten. Antigens of these TCRs are unknown. Sequences were derived from CD8+ T cells from cultured PBMCs, sampled from culture after CMV antigen stimulation. These receptors all stem from a human donor in good health (CMV status not recorded). Some clones in this sample may be carry-over from other donors' samples. The conserved cysteine and the conserved F or W are not part of the CDR3 here. The order of the fields is J gene, V gene, CDR3 protein.

J: TRBJ2-1
V: TRBV7-2
CDR3: ASSSVSGRVDEQF

J: TRBJ2-1
V: TRBV27
CDR3: ASSPIRDRGDEQF

J: TRBJ2-1
V: TRBV7-9
CDR3: ASSPLAGSSYNEQF

J: TRBJ2-7
V: TRBV7-9
CDR3: ASSQRQVYEQY

J: TRBJ2-3
V: TRBV4-1
CDR3: ASSQGSGSTDTQY

J: TRBJ2-2
V: TRBV7-8
CDR3: ASSLGYNTGELF

J: TRBJ1-5
V: TRBV4-3
CDR3: ASSRTRQEINQPQH

J: TRBJ2-3
V: TRBV7-8
CDR3: ASSFGLAANTDTQY

J: TRBJ2-7
V: TRBV7-6
CDR3: ASSLAPQSSYEQY

J: TRBJ2-1
V: TRBV6-2/TRBV6-3
CDR3: ASSYDGSSYNEQF

J: TRBJ1-1
V: TRBV4-1
CDR3: ASSQVGASTEAF

J: TRBJ2-1
V: TRBV5-3
CDR3: ASSLLGTGPNEQF

J: TRBJ2-7
V: TRBV7-8
CDR3: ASSRLPYEQY

J: TRBJ1-2
V: TRBV7-8
CDR3: ASSKQRLTNYGYT

J: TRBJ1-1
V: TRBV19
CDR3: ASSDTEGTEAF

J: TRBJ2-1
V: TRBV20-1
CDR3: SARYPSGKTYNEQF

J: TRBJ1-2
V: TRBV7-8
CDR3: ASKPGGNYGYT

J: TRBJ2-7
V: TRBV7-7
CDR3: ASSKTGTPYEQY

J: TRBJ2-7
V: TRBV27
CDR3: ASSFGTGDSYEQY

J: TRBJ2-3
V: TRBV28
CDR3: ASNPSGKIDTQY

J: TRBJ2-5
V: TRBV7-2
CDR3: ASSSLGGYQETQY

J: TRBJ2-2
V: TRBV27
CDR3: ASSLVGGELF

J: TRBJ2-1
V: TRBV10-2
CDR3: ASNTGTTEGQF

J: TRBJ1-5
V: TRBV27
CDR3: ASSRGSNQPQH

J: TRBJ2-5
V: TRBV7-8
CDR3: ASSSQGGWETQY

J: TRBJ1-2
V: TRBV9
CDR3: ASSAYPGDDYGYT

J: TRBJ2-3
V: TRBV7-8
CDR3: ASRRKRESYGDTQY

J: TRBJ2-7
V: TRBV28
CDR3: ASTGIAGVGYEQY

J: TRBJ2-7
V: TRBV6-5
CDR3: ASSHLLRGNSYEQY

J: TRBJ2-7
V: TRBV6-1
CDR3: ASSEYRGGTGEQY

J: TRBJ2-5
V: TRBV7-8
CDR3: ASSWGLFQETQY

J: TRBJ2-7
V: TRBV7-8
CDR3: ASSQRAGTGFYEQY

J: TRBJ1-5
V: TRBV9
CDR3: ASSVTGNQPQH

J: TRBJ2-7
V: TRBV7-2
CDR3: ASSRTDRRYEQY